These 21 T cell receptor beta chains share one sample of origin, sequenced in a study of control samples from healthy donors and cancer patients. Assay used: immunoSEQ multiplex PCR; TCRdb lists only in-frame clones, some missing. The sample lists about 120,000 clones, approximately 90% occurring once. Specimen: blood. These receptors were collected from a woman aged 18-29 years in good health.

This chain links TRBV7-3 with TRBJ2-7; 7 nucleotides match TRBD2. The CDR3 loop spans 21 amino acids. The J segment lost 6 bases and the V segment lost 2 bases, leaving 28 bases of the junction unmatched. Germline loops: CDR1 SGHTA, CDR2 FQGTGA. The CDR3 loop reads CASSLPSWGEGMTKILCEQYF. For the CDR3, the DNA is TGTGCCAGCAGCTTACCGAGCTGGGGGGAGGGAATGACAAAGATTCTTTGCGAGCAGTACTTC.

The rearrangement uses TRBV29-1 and TRBJ2-6, with D possibly being TRBD1 (7 bases). Trimming stripped 1 base from V and 0 bases from J, with 16 bases between. Germline lookup yields CDR1 SQVTM and CDR2 ANQGSEA. The CDR3 totals 18 residues. The CDR3 here is CSVEGRDRAGSGANVLTF. The CDR3 DNA is TGCAGCGTTGAAGGTCGGGACAGAGCGGGCTCTGGGGCCAACGTCCTGACTTTC.

The genes are TRBV28 and TRBJ1-4; possibly TRBD1 for D (6 bases). Germline V gene data show CDR1 as MDHEN and CDR2 as SYDVKM. Trimming stripped 3 bases from V and 6 bases from J, with 14 bases between. This CDR3 has 15 amino acids. CDR3 residues: CASSLGRGVDEKLFF. DNA of the CDR3: TGTGCCAGCAGTTTGGGCAGGGGAGTTGATGAAAAACTGTTTTTT.

This clone was picked up one time. The chain has TRBV7-3 and TRBJ2-3; D call uncertain. The ends were cut back, 3 bases at V and 0 bases at J, with 7 bases in the middle. This CDR3 spans 14 amino acids. Germline V gene sequence: CDR1 SGHTA, CDR2 FQGTGA. In nucleotides, the CDR3 is TGTGCCAGCAGCTTGGGCCTCAGCACAGATACGCAGTATTTT. This sequence encodes CASSLGLSTDTQYF.

This chain connects TRBV24-1 to TRBJ2-1; D unclear. This CDR3 is built from 13 residues. V lost 0 bases and J 7 bases, leaving 6 bases between the germline ends. The germline gives CDR1 KGHDR, CDR2 SFDVKD. The CDR3 is CATSDLYENEQFF. CDR3 nucleotide sequence: TGTGCCACCAGTGATTTGTATGAGAATGAGCAGTTCTTC.

CDR3 coding DNA: TGTGCCAGCAGTTTCCCCCCCCGGGACGAGGCTTTCTTT. The encoded protein is CASSFPPRDEAFF. This chain connects TRBV28 to TRBJ1-1; D is perhaps TRBD1 (5 bases). Trimming took 3 bases from V and 11 from J, leaving 16 bases between them. Germline loops: CDR1 MDHEN, CDR2 SYDVKM. CDR3 length: 13 residues.

This chain joins TRBV29-1 and TRBJ1-2, with 8 bases aligning to TRBD1. J was trimmed by 7 bases and V by 5 bases; bases with no gene match: 12. The CDR3 sequence is 14 residues long. The V gene's germline CDR1 is SQVTM and CDR2 ANQGSEA. CDR3 sequence (DNA): TGCAGCGTTAACGATGTTTCAGGGGGCGGTGGCTACACCTTC. This encodes CSVNDVSGGGGYTF.

The V call is TRBV7-9, the J call TRBJ1-4; 8 bases match TRBD1. There are 15 residues in the CDR3. Germline V gene data show CDR1 as SEHNR and CDR2 as FQNEAQ (reference sequence). The V segment lost 5 bases and the J segment 4 bases; nucleotides outside the gene matches: 6. CDR3 region: CASSRGDRLNEKLFF. The DNA for the CDR3 is TGTGCCAGCAGCCGAGGGGACAGGCTTAATGAAAAACTGTTTTTT.

This clone was seen a single time. This chain links TRBV7-3 with TRBJ2-7, with TRBD2 identical over 13 bases. V gave up 5 bases and J gave up 5 bases; unmatched junction bases: 6. Germline-derived CDR1 and CDR2 are SGHTA and FQGTGA. The CDR3 runs 15 residues. For the CDR3, the DNA is TGTGCCAGCAGCCTAGGACTAGCGGGAGAGAACGAGCAGTACTTC. Amino acids: CASSLGLAGENEQYF. Full variable domain (missing parts from reference TRBV7-3 and TRBJ2-7): GAGVSQTPSNKVTEKGKYVELRCDPISGHTALYWYRQSLGQGPEFLIYFQGTGAADDSGLPNDRFFAVRPEGSVSTLKIQRTERGDSAVYLCASSLGLAGENEQYFGPGTRLTVT.

The chain links TRBV4-1 to TRBJ1-2; the D gene is possibly TRBD1 (5 bases). Germline CDR1 MGHRA, CDR2 YSYEKL. CDR3 length: 15 residues. Trimming shortened V by 1 base and J by 4 bases, and 13 bases separated the two germline ends. This chain's CDR3 is CASSQVAGQGYGYTF. In DNA form, the CDR3 reads TGCGCCAGCAGCCAAGTGGCAGGGCAGGGCTATGGCTACACCTTC.

The V gene is TRBV14, the J gene TRBJ1-2; D may be TRBD1 (5 bases). The CDR3 has 17 residues. Trimming cost V 1 base and J 2 bases, with 17 bases left between them. Germline assignment: CDR1 SGHDN and CDR2 FVKESK. The CDR3 coding sequence is TGTGCCAGCAGCCAAGGGCAGGGAGGGAAATGGAACTATGGCTACACCTTC. It yields the protein CASSQGQGGKWNYGYTF.

This clone was seen only a few times. The chain uses TRBV5-4 and TRBJ1-6; 7 bases line up with TRBD1. Germline V gene sequence: CDR1 SGHNT, CDR2 YYREEE (reference sequence). The length of the CDR3 is 18 residues. V shed 4 bases, J shed 0 bases, and the junction held 10 bases outside the gene matches. DNA of the CDR3: TGTGCCAGCAGCCGTTCGGGACAGAGCTTCTCCTATAATTCACCCCTCCACTTT. Its translation: CASSRSGQSFSYNSPLHF.

The rearrangement links TRBV28 to TRBJ2-2; D may be TRBD1 (5 bases). This CDR3 region has 13 residues. The germline V gene encodes CDR1 MDHEN and CDR2 SYDVKM. V shed 3 bases and J shed 11 bases, with 13 bases lying between them. DNA of the CDR3: TGTGCCAGCAGTTTGGTCGGGCAGGGCGAGCTGTTTTTT. Amino acid sequence: CASSLVGQGELFF.

This chain connects TRBV5-1 to TRBJ2-3; D may correspond to TRBD1 or TRBD2 (5 bases each). Germline V CDR1 and CDR2: SGHRS, YFSETQ. V was pared by 3 bases and J by 2 bases, with 10 bases between. The CDR3 is made up of 14 amino acids. CDR3 loop: CASSSWDATDTQYF. The CDR3 nucleotides are TGCGCCAGCAGCTCATGGGACGCCACAGATACGCAGTATTTT. The entire variable domain, with the rest obtained from reference TRBV5-1 and TRBJ2-3, is as follows: KAGVTQTPRYLIKTRGQQVTLSCSPISGHRSVSWYQQTPGQGLQFLFEYFSETQRNKGNFPGRFSGRQFSNSRSEMNVSTLELGDSALYLCASSSWDATDTQYFGPGTRLTVL.

The chain is built from TRBV6-5 and TRBJ1-4, with D perhaps matching TRBD1 (6 bases). CDR1 is MNHEY and CDR2 is SVGAGI in the germline V gene. The ends were cut back, 0 bases at V and 5 bases at J, with 13 bases in the middle. The CDR3 consists of 16 residues. CDR3 nucleotide sequence: TGTGCCAGCAGTTACTCGTGGGGGGCAGCGAATGAAAAACTGTTTTTT. This translates into CASSYSWGAANEKLFF.

The chain recombines TRBV27 with TRBJ1-5; possible D gene TRBD1, 5 bases. The germline V gene encodes CDR1 MNHEY and CDR2 SMNVEV (reference sequence). This CDR3 region has 15 residues. The ends were cut back, 8 bases at V and 3 bases at J, with 17 bases in the middle. CDR3 DNA sequence: TGTGCCAGCCACCCGCTCCAGGGCCCCAATCAGCCCCAGCATTTT. Protein: CASHPLQGPNQPQHF.

The gene calls are TRBV9 and TRBJ2-3; possibly TRBD2 for D (5 bases). Trimming took 2 bases from V and 2 from J, leaving 15 bases between them. The CDR3 has 16 amino acids. Per the germline V gene, CDR1 is SGDLS and CDR2 is YYNGEE. CDR3 nucleotides: TGTGCCAGCAGCGTGAGGGCGGGTTCCGTCACAGATACGCAGTATTTT. Protein sequence: CASSVRAGSVTDTQYF.

The chain combines TRBV29-1 with TRBJ2-2; D uncertain. CDR1 is SQVTM, CDR2 ANQGSEA, per germline. V was shortened by 2 bases and J by 5 bases, with 6 bases between the two germline ends. The CDR3 contains 12 residues. The CDR3: CSVERDTGELFF. CDR3 in DNA: TGCAGCGTTGAAAGGGATACCGGGGAGCTGTTTTTT.

The V call is TRBV2, the J call TRBJ2-3; 15 bases fit TRBD2. V dropped 7 bases and J dropped 8; count of bases not matched to a gene: 13. The CDR3 extends over 17 amino acids. From germline, CDR1 is SNHLY and CDR2 FYNNEI. For the CDR3, the DNA is TGTGCCAGCATGGGGACTAGCGGGGGGACCTCTAAGGGTACGCAGTATTTT. It codes for CASMGTSGGTSKGTQYF. Full variable domain (outside the CDR3, taken from reference TRBV2 and TRBJ2-3): EPEVTQTPSHQVTQMGQEVILRCVPISNHLYFYWYRQILGQKVEFLVSFYNNEISEKSEIFDDQFSVERPDGSNFTLKIRSTKLEDSAMYFCASMGTSGGTSKGTQYFGPGTRLTVL.

J is TRBJ1-1 and V is TRBV18; D not resolved. Germline V gene data show CDR1 as KGHSH and CDR2 as LQKENI. Between the trimmed V and J ends, which lost 2 bases and 1 base, there was a span of 8 bases. The CDR3 length is 14 residues. The CDR3 DNA is TGTGCCAGCTCACCATCAAACAGGAACACTGAAGCTTTCTTT. Its protein product is CASSPSNRNTEAFF.

This chain connects TRBV20-1 to TRBJ2-7; D remains unclear. The germline V and J ends were trimmed by 3 bases and 6 bases, with 15 bases remaining between them. This CDR3 is 13 amino acids long. CDR1 and CDR2 from the germline V gene are DFQATT and SNEGSKA (reference sequence). The CDR3 nucleotides read TGCAGTGCTAGTTGGTTGGCAGCCGGCGAGCAGTACTTC. Translating it yields CSASWLAAGEQYF.